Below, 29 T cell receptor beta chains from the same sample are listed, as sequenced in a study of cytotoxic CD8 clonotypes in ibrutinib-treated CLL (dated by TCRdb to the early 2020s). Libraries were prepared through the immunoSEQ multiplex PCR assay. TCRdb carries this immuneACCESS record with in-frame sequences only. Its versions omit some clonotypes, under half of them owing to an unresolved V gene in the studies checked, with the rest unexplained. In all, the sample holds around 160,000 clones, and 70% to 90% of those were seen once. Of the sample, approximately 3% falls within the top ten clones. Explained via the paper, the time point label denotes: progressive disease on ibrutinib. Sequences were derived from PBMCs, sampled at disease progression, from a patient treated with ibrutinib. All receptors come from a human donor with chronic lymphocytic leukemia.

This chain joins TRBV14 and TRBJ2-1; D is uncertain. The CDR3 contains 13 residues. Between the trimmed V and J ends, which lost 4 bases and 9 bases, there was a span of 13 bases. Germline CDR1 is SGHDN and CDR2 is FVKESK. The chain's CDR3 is CASSPLRLIEQFF. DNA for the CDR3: TGTGCCAGCAGCCCCCTCAGGTTAATTGAGCAGTTCTTC.

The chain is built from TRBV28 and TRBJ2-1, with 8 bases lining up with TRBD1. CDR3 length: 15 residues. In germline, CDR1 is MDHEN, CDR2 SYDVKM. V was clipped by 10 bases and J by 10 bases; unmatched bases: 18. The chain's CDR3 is CATQTGTGEIMEQFF. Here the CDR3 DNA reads TGTGCCACCCAAACCGGGACAGGAGAGATCATGGAGCAGTTCTTC.

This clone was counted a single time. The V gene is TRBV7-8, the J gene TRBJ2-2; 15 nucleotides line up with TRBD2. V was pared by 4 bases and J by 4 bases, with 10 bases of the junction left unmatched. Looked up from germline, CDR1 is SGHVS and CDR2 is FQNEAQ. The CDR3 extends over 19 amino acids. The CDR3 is CASSSSAGLAGGGTGELFF. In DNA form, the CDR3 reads TGTGCCAGCAGCTCATCAGCGGGACTAGCGGGAGGAGGCACCGGGGAGCTGTTTTTT.

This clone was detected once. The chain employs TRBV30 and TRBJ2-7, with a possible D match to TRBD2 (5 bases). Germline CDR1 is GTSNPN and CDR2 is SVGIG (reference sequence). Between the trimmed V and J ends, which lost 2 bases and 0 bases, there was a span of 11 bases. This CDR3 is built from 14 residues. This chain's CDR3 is CAWSPLGSSYEQYF. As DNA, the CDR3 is TGTGCCTGGAGTCCCCTGGGGAGCTCCTACGAGCAGTACTTC.

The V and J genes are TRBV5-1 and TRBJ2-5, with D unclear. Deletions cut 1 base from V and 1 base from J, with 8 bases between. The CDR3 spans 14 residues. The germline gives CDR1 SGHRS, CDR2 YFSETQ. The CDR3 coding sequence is TGCGCCAGCAGCTTGCGGCCAGGCCAAGAGACCCAGTACTTC. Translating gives CASSLRPGQETQYF.

The CDR3 coding sequence is TGTGCCAGCAGAAGAGCAGCTACTTCTTACGAGCAGTACTTC. As protein: CASRRAATSYEQYF. The chain links TRBV28 to TRBJ2-7, with unresolved D. Per the germline V gene, CDR1 is MDHEN and CDR2 is SYDVKM. The V end was cut by 6 bases, the J end by 4 bases, with 16 bases between. The CDR3 covers 14 residues.

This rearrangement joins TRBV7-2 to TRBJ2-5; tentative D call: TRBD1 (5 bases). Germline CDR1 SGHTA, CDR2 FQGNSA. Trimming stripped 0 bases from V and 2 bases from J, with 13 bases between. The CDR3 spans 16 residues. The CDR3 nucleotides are TGTGCCAGCAGCTTAGCTTGGGCGCAGGGACAAGAGACCCAGTACTTC. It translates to CASSLAWAQGQETQYF. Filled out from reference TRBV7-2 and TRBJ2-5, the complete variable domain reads GAGVSQSPSNKVTEKGKDVELRCDPISGHTALYWYRQSLGQGLEFLIYFQGNSAPDKSGLPSDRFSAERTGGSVSTLTIQRTQQEDSAVYLCASSLAWAQGQETQYFGPGTRLLVL.

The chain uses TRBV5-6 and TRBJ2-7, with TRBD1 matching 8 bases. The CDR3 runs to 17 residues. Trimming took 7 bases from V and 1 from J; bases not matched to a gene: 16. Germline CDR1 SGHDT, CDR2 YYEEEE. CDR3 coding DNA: TGTGCCAGCCAAACCCGTGCCGGGACAGGACCTTCCTACGAGCAGTACTTC. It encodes CASQTRAGTGPSYEQYF.

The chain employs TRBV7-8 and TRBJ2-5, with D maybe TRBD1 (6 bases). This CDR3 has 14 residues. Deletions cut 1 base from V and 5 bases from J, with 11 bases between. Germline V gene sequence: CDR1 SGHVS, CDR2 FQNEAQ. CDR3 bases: TGTGCCAGCAGCTTAGTGGTTCAGGGGGAGACCCAGTACTTC. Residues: CASSLVVQGETQYF.

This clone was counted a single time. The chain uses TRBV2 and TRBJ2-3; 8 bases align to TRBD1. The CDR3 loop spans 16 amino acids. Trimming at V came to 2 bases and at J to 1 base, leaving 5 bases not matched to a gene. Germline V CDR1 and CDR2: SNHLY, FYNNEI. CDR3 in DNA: TGTGCCAGCAGTGAATTTGCCAGGGGGCGCACAGATACGCAGTATTTT. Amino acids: CASSEFARGRTDTQYF.

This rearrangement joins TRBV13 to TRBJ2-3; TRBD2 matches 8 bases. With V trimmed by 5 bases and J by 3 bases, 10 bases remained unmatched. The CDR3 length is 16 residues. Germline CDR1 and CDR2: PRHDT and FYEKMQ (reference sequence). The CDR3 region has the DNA TGTGCCAGCAGCATCCAGCGGGAGCCGGGTACAGATACGCAGTATTTT. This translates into CASSIQREPGTDTQYF.

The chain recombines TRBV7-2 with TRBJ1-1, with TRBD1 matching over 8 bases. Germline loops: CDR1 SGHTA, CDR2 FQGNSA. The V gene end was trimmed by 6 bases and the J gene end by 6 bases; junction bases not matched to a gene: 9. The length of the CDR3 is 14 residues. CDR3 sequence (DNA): TGTGCCAGCAGGTCGCGACAGGGGAAAGCTGAAGCTTTCTTT. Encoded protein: CASRSRQGKAEAFF. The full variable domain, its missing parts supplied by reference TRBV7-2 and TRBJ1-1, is GAGVSQSPSNKVTEKGKDVELRCDPISGHTALYWYRQSLGQGLEFLIYFQGNSAPDKSGLPSDRFSAERTGGSVSTLTIQRTQQEDSAVYLCASRSRQGKAEAFFGQGTRLTVV.

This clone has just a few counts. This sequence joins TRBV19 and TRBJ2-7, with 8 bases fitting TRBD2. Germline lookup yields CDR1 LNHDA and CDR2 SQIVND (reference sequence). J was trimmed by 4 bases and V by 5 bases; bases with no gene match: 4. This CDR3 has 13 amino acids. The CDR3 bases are TGTGCCAGTAGTCTCCGGGGGGGGTACGAGCAGTACTTC. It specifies CASSLRGGYEQYF.

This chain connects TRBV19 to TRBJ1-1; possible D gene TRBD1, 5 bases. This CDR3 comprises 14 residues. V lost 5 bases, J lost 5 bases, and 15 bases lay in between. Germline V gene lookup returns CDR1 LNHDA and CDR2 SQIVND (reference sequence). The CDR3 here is CASSRGTRNTEAFF. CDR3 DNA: TGTGCCAGTAGTCGAGGGACCAGGAATACTGAAGCTTTCTTT.

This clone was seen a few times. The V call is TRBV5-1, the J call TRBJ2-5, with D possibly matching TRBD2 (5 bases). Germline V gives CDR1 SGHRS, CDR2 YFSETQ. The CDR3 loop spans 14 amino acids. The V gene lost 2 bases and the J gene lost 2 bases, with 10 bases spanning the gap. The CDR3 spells CASSLLVRQETQYF. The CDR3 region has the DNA TGCGCCAGCAGCTTACTAGTCAGGCAAGAGACCCAGTACTTC.

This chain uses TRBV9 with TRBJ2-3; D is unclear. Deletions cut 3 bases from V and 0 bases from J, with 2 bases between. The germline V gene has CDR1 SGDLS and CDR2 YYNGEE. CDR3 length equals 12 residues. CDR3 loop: CASSASTDTQYF. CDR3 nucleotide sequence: TGTGCCAGCAGCGCGAGCACAGATACGCAGTATTTT.

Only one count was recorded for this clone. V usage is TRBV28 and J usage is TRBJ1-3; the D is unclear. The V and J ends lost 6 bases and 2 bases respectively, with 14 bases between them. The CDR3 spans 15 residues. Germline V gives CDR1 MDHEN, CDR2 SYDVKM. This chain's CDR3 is CASRAPPGAGNTIYF. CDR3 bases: TGTGCCAGCAGAGCACCCCCTGGGGCTGGAAACACCATATATTTT.

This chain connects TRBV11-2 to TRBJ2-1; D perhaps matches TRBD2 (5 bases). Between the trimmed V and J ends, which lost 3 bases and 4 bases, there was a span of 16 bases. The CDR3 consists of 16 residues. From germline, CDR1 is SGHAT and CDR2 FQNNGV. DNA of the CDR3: TGTGCCAGCAGCTTCACTAGTGGTTGGTCGTACAATGAGCAGTTCTTC. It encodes CASSFTSGWSYNEQFF. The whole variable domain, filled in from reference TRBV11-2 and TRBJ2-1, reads EAGVAQSPRYKIIEKRQSVAFWCNPISGHATLYWYQQILGQGPKLLIQFQNNGVVDDSQLPKDRFSAERLKGVDSTLKIQPAKLEDSAVYLCASSFTSGWSYNEQFFGPGTRLTVL.

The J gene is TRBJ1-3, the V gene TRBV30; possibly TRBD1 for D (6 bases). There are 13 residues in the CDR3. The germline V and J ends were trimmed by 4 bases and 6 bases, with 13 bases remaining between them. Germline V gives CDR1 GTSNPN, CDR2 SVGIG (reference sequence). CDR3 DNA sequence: TGTGCCTGGACCACTACAGGGTCAAACACCATATATTTT. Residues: CAWTTTGSNTIYF.

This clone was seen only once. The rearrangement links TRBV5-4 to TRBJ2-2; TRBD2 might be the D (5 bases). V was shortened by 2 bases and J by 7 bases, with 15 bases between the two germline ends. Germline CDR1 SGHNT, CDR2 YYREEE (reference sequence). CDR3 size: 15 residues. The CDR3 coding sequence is TGTGCCAGCAGCTTACCGGGATTCCTTGGCGGGGAGCTGTTTTTT. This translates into CASSLPGFLGGELFF.

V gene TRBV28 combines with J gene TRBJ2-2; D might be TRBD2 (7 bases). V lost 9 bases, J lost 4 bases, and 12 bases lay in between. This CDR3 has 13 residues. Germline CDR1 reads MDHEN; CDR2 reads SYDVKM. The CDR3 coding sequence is TGTGCCAGTCGGGGGGCCGGCACCGGGGAGCTGTTTTTT. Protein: CASRGAGTGELFF.

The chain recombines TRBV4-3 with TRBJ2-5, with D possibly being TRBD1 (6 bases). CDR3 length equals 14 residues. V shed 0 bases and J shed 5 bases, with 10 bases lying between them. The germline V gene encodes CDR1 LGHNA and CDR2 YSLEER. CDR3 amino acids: CASSQDGQGETQYF. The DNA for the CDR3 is TGCGCCAGCAGCCAAGACGGGCAGGGGGAGACCCAGTACTTC.

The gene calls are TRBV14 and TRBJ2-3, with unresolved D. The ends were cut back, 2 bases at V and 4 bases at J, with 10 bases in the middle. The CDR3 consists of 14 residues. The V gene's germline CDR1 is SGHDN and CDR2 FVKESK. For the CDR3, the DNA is TGTGCCAGCAGCCAAACAAGGAGCTCAGATACGCAGTATTTT. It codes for CASSQTRSSDTQYF.

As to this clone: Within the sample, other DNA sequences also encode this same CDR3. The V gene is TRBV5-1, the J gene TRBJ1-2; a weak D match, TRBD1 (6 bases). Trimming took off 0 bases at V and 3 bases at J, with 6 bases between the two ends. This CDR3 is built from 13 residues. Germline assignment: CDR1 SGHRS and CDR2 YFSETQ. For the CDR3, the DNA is TGCGCCAGCAGCTTGGAGGGGGACTATGGCTACACCTTC. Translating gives CASSLEGDYGYTF.

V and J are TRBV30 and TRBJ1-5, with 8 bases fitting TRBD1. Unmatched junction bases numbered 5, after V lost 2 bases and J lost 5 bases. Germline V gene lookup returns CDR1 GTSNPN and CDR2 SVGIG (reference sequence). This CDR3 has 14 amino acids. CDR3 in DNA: TGTGCCTGGAGTAAAGACAGGGGCGATCAGCCCCAGCATTTT. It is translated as CAWSKDRGDQPQHF.

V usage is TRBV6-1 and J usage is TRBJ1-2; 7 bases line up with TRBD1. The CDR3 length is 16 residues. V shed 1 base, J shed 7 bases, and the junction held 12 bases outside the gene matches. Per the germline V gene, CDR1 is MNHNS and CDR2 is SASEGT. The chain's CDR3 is CASSEVVWDSNAGYTF. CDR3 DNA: TGTGCCAGCAGTGAAGTAGTTTGGGACAGTAATGCTGGCTACACCTTC.

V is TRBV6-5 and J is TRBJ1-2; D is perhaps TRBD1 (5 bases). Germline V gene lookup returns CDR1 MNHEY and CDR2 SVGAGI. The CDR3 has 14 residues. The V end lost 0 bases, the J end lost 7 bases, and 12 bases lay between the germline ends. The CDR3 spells CASSYSRGAGGYTF. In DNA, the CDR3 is TGTGCCAGCAGTTACTCGAGAGGGGCGGGTGGCTACACCTTC.

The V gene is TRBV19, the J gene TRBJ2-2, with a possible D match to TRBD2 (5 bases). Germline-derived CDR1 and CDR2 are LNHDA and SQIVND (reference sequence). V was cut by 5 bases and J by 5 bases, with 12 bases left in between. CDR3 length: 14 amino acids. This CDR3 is CASSAFGGTGELFF. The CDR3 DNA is TGTGCCAGTAGTGCCTTTGGCGGGACCGGGGAGCTGTTTTTT. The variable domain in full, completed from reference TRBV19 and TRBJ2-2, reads DGGITQSPKYLFRKEGQNVTLSCEQNLNHDAMYWYRQDPGQGLRLIYYSQIVNDFQKGDIAEGYSVSREKKESFPLTVTSAQKNPTAFYLCASSAFGGTGELFFGEGSRLTVL.

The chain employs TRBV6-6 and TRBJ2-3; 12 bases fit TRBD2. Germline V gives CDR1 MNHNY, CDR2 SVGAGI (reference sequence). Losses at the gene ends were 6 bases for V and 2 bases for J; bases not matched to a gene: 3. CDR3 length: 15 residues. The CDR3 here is CASRGLAGLTDTQYF. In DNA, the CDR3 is TGTGCCAGCAGAGGACTAGCGGGGCTCACAGATACGCAGTATTTT.